This entry concerns a single T cell receptor (beta chain). The antigen remains undetermined. The CDR3 has 13 residues. Germline lookup yields CDR1 PRHDT and CDR2 FYEKMQ (reference sequence). The V and J ends lost 5 bases and 6 bases, in that order; junction bases with no gene match: 6. The data were taken from a study of cytomegalovirus exposure and HLA in healthy donors. On the study more broadly: Of around 400 genotyped donors, more than 65% grouped in the Caucasian-associated ancestry cluster. Study-level results: Most TCRs appeared rarely, but some public TCRs recurred in many donors. Reports indicated that the classifier achieved high specificity and sensitivity in diagnosing cytomegalovirus status.

The PCR employed 60 Vbeta primers together with 13 Jbeta primers. Per the study methods: Later analysis identified around 85 million unique TCR beta chains, 9 million to 12 million shared. The protocol was immunoSEQ multiplex PCR, while the TCRdb copy is restricted to in-frame clones and leaves out a portion. The V and J calls and clone size come from that table; D and trimming were worked out from the DNA. The sample shows about 180,000 clones, approximately 78% of them seen only once. The clonotype was recovered from a human donor in good health. The specimen was PBMCs. V gene TRBV13 combines with J gene TRBJ2-7; 8 nucleotides line up with TRBD1. CDR3 sequence (DNA): TGTGCCAGCAGCCAACTGACAGGGGTCGAGCAGTACTTC. This encodes CASSQLTGVEQYF.